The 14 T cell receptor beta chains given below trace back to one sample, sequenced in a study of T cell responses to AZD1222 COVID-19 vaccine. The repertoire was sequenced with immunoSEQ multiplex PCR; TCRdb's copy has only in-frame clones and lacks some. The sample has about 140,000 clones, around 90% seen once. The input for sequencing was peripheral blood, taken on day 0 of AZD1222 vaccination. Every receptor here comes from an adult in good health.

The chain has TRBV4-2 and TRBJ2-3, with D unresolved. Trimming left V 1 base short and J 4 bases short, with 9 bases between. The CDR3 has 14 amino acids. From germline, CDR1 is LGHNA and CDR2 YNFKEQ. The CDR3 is CASSQAASPDTQYF. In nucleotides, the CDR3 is TGTGCCAGCAGCCAAGCGGCCTCCCCAGATACGCAGTATTTT.

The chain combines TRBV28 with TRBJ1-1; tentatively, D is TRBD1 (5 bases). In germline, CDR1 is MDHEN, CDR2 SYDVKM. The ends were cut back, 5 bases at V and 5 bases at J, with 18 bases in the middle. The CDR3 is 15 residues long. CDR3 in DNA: TGTGCCAGCAGTACCTCAGGAGGCGGGGGGACTGAAGCTTTCTTT. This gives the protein CASSTSGGGGTEAFF.

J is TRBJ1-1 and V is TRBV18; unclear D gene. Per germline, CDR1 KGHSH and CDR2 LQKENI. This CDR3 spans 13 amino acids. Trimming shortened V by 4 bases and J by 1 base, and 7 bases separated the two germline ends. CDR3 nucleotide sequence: TGTGCCAGCTCACAAAACGAGAACACTGAAGCTTTCTTT. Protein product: CASSQNENTEAFF. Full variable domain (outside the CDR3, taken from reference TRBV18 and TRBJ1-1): NAGVMQNPRHLVRRRGQEARLRCSPMKGHSHVYWYRQLPEEGLKFMVYLQKENIIDESGMPKERFSAEFPKEGPSILRIQQVVRGDSAAYFCASSQNENTEAFFGQGTRLTVV.

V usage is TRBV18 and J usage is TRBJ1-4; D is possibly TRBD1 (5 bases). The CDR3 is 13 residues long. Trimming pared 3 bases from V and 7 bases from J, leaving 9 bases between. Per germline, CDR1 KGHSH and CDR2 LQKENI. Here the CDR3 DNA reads TGTGCCAGCTCACCGGGGGAGGGTGAAAAACTGTTTTTT. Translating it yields CASSPGEGEKLFF.

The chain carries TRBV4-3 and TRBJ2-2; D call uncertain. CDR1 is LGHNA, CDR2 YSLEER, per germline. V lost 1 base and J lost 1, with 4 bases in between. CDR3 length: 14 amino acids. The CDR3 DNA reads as TGCGCCAGCAGCCAAGTTCGGAACACCGGGGAGCTGTTTTTT. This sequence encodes CASSQVRNTGELFF.

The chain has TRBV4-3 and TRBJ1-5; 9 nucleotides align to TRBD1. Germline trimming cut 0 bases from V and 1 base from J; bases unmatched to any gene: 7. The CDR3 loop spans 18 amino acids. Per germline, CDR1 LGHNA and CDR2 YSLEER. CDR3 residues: CASSQDWDRVNSNQPQHF. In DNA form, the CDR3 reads TGCGCCAGCAGCCAAGATTGGGACAGGGTAAACAGCAATCAGCCCCAGCATTTT.

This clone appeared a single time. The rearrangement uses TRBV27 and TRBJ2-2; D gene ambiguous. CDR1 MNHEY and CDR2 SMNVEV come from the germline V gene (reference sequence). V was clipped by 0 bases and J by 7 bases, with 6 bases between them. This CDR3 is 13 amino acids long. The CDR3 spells CASSLSMGGELFF. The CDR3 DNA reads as TGTGCCAGCAGTTTATCGATGGGCGGGGAGCTGTTTTTT.

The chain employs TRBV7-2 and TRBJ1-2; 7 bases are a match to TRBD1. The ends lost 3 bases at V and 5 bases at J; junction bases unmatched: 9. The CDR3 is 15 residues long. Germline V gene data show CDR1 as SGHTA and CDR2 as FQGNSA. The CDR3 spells CASSFPRDSYYGYTF. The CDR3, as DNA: TGTGCCAGCAGCTTCCCCCGGGACAGTTATTATGGCTACACCTTC.

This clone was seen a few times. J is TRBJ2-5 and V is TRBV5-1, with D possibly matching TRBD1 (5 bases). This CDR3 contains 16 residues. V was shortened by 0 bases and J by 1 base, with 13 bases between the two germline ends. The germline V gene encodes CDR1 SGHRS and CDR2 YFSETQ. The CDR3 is CASSLAGKGVQETQYF. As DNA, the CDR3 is TGCGCCAGCAGCTTGGCAGGGAAAGGGGTCCAAGAGACCCAGTACTTC.

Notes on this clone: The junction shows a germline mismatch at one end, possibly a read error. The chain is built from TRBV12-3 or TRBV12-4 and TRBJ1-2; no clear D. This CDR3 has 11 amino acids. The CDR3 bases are TGTGCCAGCAGTTTAACACAGATCCACGCCTTC. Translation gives CASSLTQIHAF.

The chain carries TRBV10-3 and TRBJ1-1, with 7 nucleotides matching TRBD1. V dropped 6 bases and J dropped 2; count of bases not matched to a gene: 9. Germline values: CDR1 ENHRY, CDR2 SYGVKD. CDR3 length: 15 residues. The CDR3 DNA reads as TGTGCCATCAGGGATACGGGACAGCAAAACACTGAAGCTTTCTTT. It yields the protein CAIRDTGQQNTEAFF.

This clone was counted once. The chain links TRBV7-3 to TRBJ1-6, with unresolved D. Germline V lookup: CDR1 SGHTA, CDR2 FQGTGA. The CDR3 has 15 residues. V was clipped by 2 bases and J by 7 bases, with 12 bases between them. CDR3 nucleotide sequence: TGTGCCAGCAGCTTATCAAGGGATCGCAATTCACCCCTCCACTTT. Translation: CASSLSRDRNSPLHF.

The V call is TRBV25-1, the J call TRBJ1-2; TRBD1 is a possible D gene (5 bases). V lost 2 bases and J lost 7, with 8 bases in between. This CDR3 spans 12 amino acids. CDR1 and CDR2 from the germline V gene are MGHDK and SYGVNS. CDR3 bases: TGTGCCAGCAGTGAAAGGGGTAGTGGCTACACCTTC. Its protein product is CASSERGSGYTF.

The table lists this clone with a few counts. The CDR3 sequence is CASSDPTDRALGSDNSPLHF. In DNA, the CDR3 is TGTGCCAGCAGTGACCCGACGGACAGGGCATTAGGGTCGGATAATTCACCCCTCCACTTT. This rearrangement joins TRBV6-4 to TRBJ1-6, with TRBD1 identical over 8 bases. The CDR3 contains 20 residues. Germline values: CDR1 MRHNA, CDR2 SNTAGT. The V segment lost 2 bases and the J segment 5 bases; nucleotides outside the gene matches: 17.